The TCR beta chain described here comes from a study of T cell repertoires in cytomegalovirus infection. Study-level background: CMV epitopes in the study were HLA-C-restricted (recently identified) and HLA-B-restricted (well studied). CMV infection and matching HLA type were both indicated by public TCR beta signatures. General observations from the study: Summed frequency of shared TCR beta families picked out CMV carriers who also had the relevant HLA. In two of eight donors, the top clonotype was HLA-C-restricted CMV-specific.

This clonotype was seen only a few times. The target antigen is unknown. TCRdb reanalysed the reads using MiXCR and keeps one entry per CDR3 protein. Of about 900,000 distinct CDR3 sequences listed, approximately 31% are singletons. The sequences come from cultured CD8+ T cells from PBMCs, collected from culture after CMV antigen stimulation. The TCR comes from a human donor in good health (CMV status not recorded). Some clones in this sample may be carry-over from other donors' samples.

CDR3 in DNA: TGTGCCAGCAGGGACAGGGTTTTAATAAATTCACCCCTCCACTTT. Protein product: CASRDRVLINSPLHF. The rearrangement joins TRBV6-5 to TRBJ1-6; 8 bases agree with TRBD1. The CDR3 has 15 amino acids. Trimming took 6 bases from V and 7 from J; bases not matched to a gene: 8. Germline CDR1 is MNHEY and CDR2 is SVGAGI.